This entry lists 28 T cell receptor beta chains sequenced from one sample in a study of T cells in Graves' hyperthyroidism and ophthalmopathy. Amplification yielded TCR beta CDR3 regions, with RNA transcripts as the source. TCR CDR3 regions were first amplified by RT-PCR with HTBI primers. In TCRdb, the multiplex PCR reads were re-called with MiXCR into one record per CDR3 protein. In the table there are 93,000 or so distinct CDR3 sequences, about 50% of which are singletons. Specimen: blood. The receptors shown here come from a man aged 40-50 years with Graves' hyperthyroidism.

The CDR3 DNA follows: TGTGCCAGCAGCCAAGCTGAGTACACAGATACGCAGTATTTT. Translating it yields CASSQAEYTDTQYF. V is TRBV3-1 and J is TRBJ2-3; D is ambiguous. Trimming removed 1 base from V and 2 bases from J, with 7 bases in between. The CDR3 consists of 14 residues. Per the germline V gene, CDR1 is LGHDT and CDR2 is YNNKEL (reference sequence).

The gene calls are TRBV7-9 and TRBJ2-7; 9 nucleotides line up with TRBD2. The CDR3 is 15 residues long. Germline V gene lookup returns CDR1 SEHNR and CDR2 FQNEAQ (reference sequence). The trim removed 3 bases at V and 9 bases at J, leaving 12 bases unmatched. Written as DNA, the CDR3 is TGTGCCAGCAGCTTTCGAGCGGGGGGCACAGATACGCAGTACTTC. The encoded protein is CASSFRAGGTDTQYF.

This clonotype showed up many times. The chain links TRBV6-4 to TRBJ2-3; D ambiguous. There are 14 residues in the CDR3. Trimming cost V 3 bases and J 0 bases, with 7 bases left between them. Germline assignment: CDR1 MRHNA and CDR2 SNTAGT. CDR3 DNA: TGTGCCAGCAGTGAATCCGTTAGCACAGATACGCAGTATTTT. Translation gives CASSESVSTDTQYF.

This clonotype was detected once. This may arise from a read error, as a much more abundant clone is one base away. V usage is TRBV2 and J usage is TRBJ1-6; D is unclear. Germline loops: CDR1 SNHLY, CDR2 FYNNEI. CDR3 length: 13 amino acids. Trimming cost V 6 bases and J 14 bases, with 17 bases left between them. CDR3 protein: CASRVDEGSSLHF. CDR3 nucleotide sequence: TGTGCCAGCAGGGTGGACGAGGGCTCATCCCTCCACTTT.

This clonotype was seen only once. V is TRBV29-1 and J is TRBJ1-6; D is uncertain. The V gene lost 7 bases and the J gene lost 2 bases, with 6 bases spanning the gap. Germline V gene sequence: CDR1 SQVTM, CDR2 ANQGSEA. The CDR3 is 12 residues long. The CDR3 loop reads CSALPYNSPLHF. CDR3 nucleotides: TGCAGCGCCTTGCCCTATAATTCACCCCTCCACTTT.

The chain has TRBV29-1 and TRBJ1-5; 8 positions match TRBD1. This CDR3 has 14 amino acids. Unmatched junction bases numbered 11, after V lost 4 bases and J lost 9 bases. Per germline, CDR1 SQVTM and CDR2 ANQGSEA. CDR3 loop: CSVGGDRWQPPQHF. In nucleotides, the CDR3 is TGCAGCGTTGGTGGGGACAGGTGGCAACCGCCCCAGCATTTT. Looking up the rest from reference TRBV29-1 and TRBJ1-5 gives the full variable domain: SAVISQKPSRDICQRGTSLTIQCQVDSQVTMMFWYRQQPGQSLTLIATANQGSEATYESGFVIDKFPISRPNLTFSTLTVSNMSPEDSSIYLCSVGGDRWQPPQHFGDGTRLSIL.

This clonotype was seen repeatedly, ten times or more. The gene calls are TRBV20-1 and TRBJ2-3; D possibly corresponds to TRBD1 (5 bases). The germline CDR1 and CDR2 sequences are DFQATT and SNEGSKA (reference sequence). The CDR3 sequence is 14 residues long. Trimming shortened V by 3 bases and J by 4 bases, and 14 bases separated the two germline ends. The CDR3 DNA reads as TGCAGTGCTAGGGGCGACAGCGTCCCAGATACGCAGTATTTT. It specifies CSARGDSVPDTQYF.

This clonotype appeared once. This chain joins TRBV29-1 and TRBJ2-5; the match to TRBD2 covers 10 bases. Germline CDR1 SQVTM, CDR2 ANQGSEA. With 6 bases clipped from V and 5 bases from J, the junction kept 6 bases outside the gene matches. The CDR3 runs 13 residues. CDR3 coding DNA: TGCAGCGTACTAAGCGGGAGGGGGGAGACCCAGTACTTC. Translated, it gives CSVLSGRGETQYF.

This clonotype was counted only a few times. The chain has TRBV6-6 and TRBJ2-1, with 8 bases matching TRBD2. The CDR3 is 19 amino acids. Germline loops: CDR1 MNHNY, CDR2 SVGAGI (reference sequence). With 0 bases clipped from V and 0 bases from J, the junction kept 10 bases outside the gene matches. Written as DNA, the CDR3 is TGTGCCAGCAGTTACTCGAAGGCGGGGGGACTCAGCTCCTACAATGAGCAGTTCTTC. Residues: CASSYSKAGGLSSYNEQFF.

In its sample, this clonotype was seen many times. This chain joins TRBV10-3 and TRBJ1-1; D possibly corresponds to TRBD1 (6 bases). The germline V gene encodes CDR1 ENHRY and CDR2 SYGVKD. CDR3 size: 14 residues. Trimming took off 4 bases at V and 1 base at J, with 10 bases between the two ends. CDR3 region: CAISVQGQNTEAFF. The CDR3 DNA reads TGTGCCATCAGTGTCCAGGGGCAGAACACTGAAGCTTTCTTT.

This clonotype was observed once. The chain joins TRBV10-2 to TRBJ1-2, with a possible D match to TRBD1 (5 bases). Between the trimmed V and J ends, which lost 6 bases and 2 bases, there was a span of 25 bases. Germline CDR1 WSHSY, CDR2 SAAADI. The CDR3 length is 18 residues. The CDR3: CASRPGAYNEDINYGYTF. CDR3 nucleotide sequence: TGCGCCAGCAGGCCCGGGGCCTACAATGAGGACATCAACTATGGCTACACCTTC.

The chain links TRBV2 to TRBJ1-2; weak D call: TRBD1 (6 bases). V was shortened by 7 bases and J by 5 bases, with 11 bases between the two germline ends. CDR3 size: 12 residues. Germline V CDR1 and CDR2: SNHLY, FYNNEI. In DNA form, the CDR3 reads TGTGCCAGCAAGGACAGCCTATATGGCTACACCTTC. Its protein is CASKDSLYGYTF.

This clonotype was seen many times. The gene calls are TRBV7-8 and TRBJ2-3, with TRBD2 matching over 11 bases. This CDR3 has 16 amino acids. V was clipped by 7 bases and J by 4 bases; unmatched bases: 10. Germline values: CDR1 SGHVS, CDR2 FQNEAQ. CDR3 residues: CASTDLAGGRADTQYF. The CDR3 DNA follows: TGTGCCAGCACCGATTTAGCGGGGGGGCGGGCAGATACGCAGTATTTT. The full variable domain, completed using reference TRBV7-8 and TRBJ2-3, is GAGVSQSPRYKVAKRGQDVALRCDPISGHVSLFWYQQALGQGPEFLTYFQNEAQLDKSGLPSDRFFAERPEGSVSTLKIQRTQQEDSAVYLCASTDLAGGRADTQYFGPGTRLTVL.

As to this clonotype: A much larger clonotype is one base distant, so this may be a read error. J is TRBJ2-2 and V is TRBV5-1, with a tentative D call TRBD2 (6 bases). Germline V gene sequence: CDR1 SGHRS, CDR2 YFSETQ. The CDR3 extends over 17 amino acids. Trimming cost V 3 bases and J 4 bases, with 19 bases left between them. CDR3 DNA: TGCGCCAGCAGCTCCGGCTGGGCGGGGTTTTCCACCGGGGAGCTGTTTTTT. It codes for CASSSGWAGFSTGELFF.

The gene calls are TRBV6-4 and TRBJ2-3, with 10 bases aligning to TRBD2. This CDR3 spans 17 amino acids. CDR1 MRHNA and CDR2 SNTAGT come from the germline V gene. The junction had 13 bases not matched to a gene; V was cut back by 6 bases and J by 4 bases. The CDR3 bases are TGTGCCAGCAGCTCGACCTTCCAGCGGGAGGGCCCAGATACGCAGTATTTT. Translation gives CASSSTFQREGPDTQYF.

For this clonotype: A much larger clone differs from this one at a single base, so this may be a read error. Because it lacks the conserved phenylalanine or tryptophan at the end, this CDR3 is likely a read error. The J gene is TRBJ2-3, the V gene TRBV6-5; 8 bases are a match to TRBD2. V gave up 6 bases and J gave up 2 bases; unmatched junction bases: 7. Germline V gives CDR1 MNHEY, CDR2 SVGAGI. There are 15 residues in the CDR3. The CDR3 coding sequence is TGTGCCAGCAGGTTACGGGGGGGTTCCACAGATACGCAGTATTCT. It encodes CASRLRGGSTDTQYS.

This clonotype was seen many times. V usage is TRBV12-3 or TRBV12-4 and J usage is TRBJ1-1; 7 bases agree with TRBD1. The length of the CDR3 is 16 residues. V shed 0 bases, J shed 3 bases, and the junction held 7 bases outside the gene matches. The CDR3 loop reads CASSLAQGGLYTEAFF. As DNA, the CDR3 is TGTGCCAGCAGTTTAGCGCAAGGGGGCCTGTACACTGAAGCTTTCTTT.

This clonotype came up many times. The chain carries TRBV9 and TRBJ2-1; tentative D call: TRBD2 (6 bases). Trimming pared 4 bases from V and 7 bases from J, leaving 12 bases between. The CDR3 has 13 residues. CDR1 SGDLS and CDR2 YYNGEE come from the germline V gene. In DNA form, the CDR3 reads TGTGCCAGCAGCCCCGGGACTTTTAATGAGCAGTTCTTC. Translation gives CASSPGTFNEQFF.

The J gene is TRBJ2-4, the V gene TRBV7-2; 7 nucleotides line up with TRBD1. With 6 bases clipped from V and 1 base from J, the junction kept 9 bases outside the gene matches. The germline CDR1 and CDR2 sequences are SGHTA and FQGNSA. This CDR3 contains 16 residues. CDR3 nucleotides: TGTGCCAGCAGTGAAGCCCTGACAGGGGCCAAAAACATTCAGTACTTC. It codes for CASSEALTGAKNIQYF. The whole variable domain, filled in from reference TRBV7-2 and TRBJ2-4, reads GAGVSQSPSNKVTEKGKDVELRCDPISGHTALYWYRQSLGQGLEFLIYFQGNSAPDKSGLPSDRFSAERTGGSVSTLTIQRTQQEDSAVYLCASSEALTGAKNIQYFGAGTRLSVL.

This clonotype has a single count. Because it lacks the conserved phenylalanine or tryptophan at the end, this CDR3 is likely a read error. It is unclear where the CDR3 begins or ends on the DNA, so no DNA is shown, and the CDR3 is as TCRdb lists it. This chain joins TRBV2 and TRBJ2-2; the table assigns TRBD2, which was not confirmed against the DNA. The CDR3 adds up to 13 amino acids, both ends counted. Germline loops: CDR1 SNHLY, CDR2 FYNNEI. This chain's CDR3 is CASRGLAGARGFV.

This clonotype was recorded many times. The rearrangement uses TRBV29-1 and TRBJ2-6, with a tentative D call TRBD2 (5 bases). The germline V gene encodes CDR1 SQVTM and CDR2 ANQGSEA. The V end lost 3 bases, the J end lost 2 bases, and 8 bases lay between the germline ends. This CDR3 is built from 14 residues. The CDR3 is CSVDQRAGANVLTF. The CDR3 nucleotides read TGCAGCGTTGATCAGAGGGCTGGGGCCAACGTCCTGACTTTC.

This clonotype was seen many times. The chain is built from TRBV5-8 and TRBJ1-2, with 7 bases identical to TRBD1. Trimming cost V 4 bases and J 5 bases; bases outside gene matches: 11. The CDR3 consists of 15 residues. CDR1 and CDR2 from the germline V gene are SGHTS and YDEGEE. The CDR3 DNA sequence: TGTGCCAGCAGCCATGGGACAGTGGCTAGGTATGGCTACACCTTC. Translation gives CASSHGTVARYGYTF.

The rearrangement joins TRBV28 to TRBJ2-1; the D gene is possibly TRBD2 (5 bases). With 5 bases removed from V and 8 bases from J, the gap between germline ends came to 19 bases. Per the germline V gene, CDR1 is MDHEN and CDR2 is SYDVKM. The CDR3 length is 15 residues. The CDR3 sequence is CASSGVGGLLYEQFF. CDR3 in DNA: TGTGCCAGCAGTGGAGTAGGAGGACTTTTGTATGAGCAGTTCTTC.

This clonotype showed up many times. This chain links TRBV13 with TRBJ2-7; TRBD2 matches at 8 bases. The CDR3 totals 15 residues. Germline CDR1 reads PRHDT; CDR2 reads FYEKMQ (reference sequence). V lost 0 bases, J lost 3 bases, and 4 bases stayed unmatched. The CDR3 reads CASSLGLAALYEQYF. The CDR3 nucleotides read TGTGCCAGCAGCTTAGGACTAGCGGCCCTCTACGAGCAGTACTTC.

On this clonotype itself: At one boundary the junction diverges from the germline segment, which might be a read error. The chain uses TRBV20-1 and TRBJ2-2, with 8 bases that match TRBD2. The germline V gene encodes CDR1 DFQATT and CDR2 SNEGSKA (reference sequence). This CDR3 contains 15 residues. CDR3: CSAIVSGTTLGELFF. The CDR3 DNA reads TGCAGTGCTATTGTTAGCGGGACGACCCTCGGGGAGCTGTTTTTC.

The chain couples TRBV25-1 to TRBJ2-7; 7 bases line up with TRBD1. The V and J ends lost 5 bases and 6 bases, in that order; junction bases with no gene match: 10. CDR3 length: 14 residues. The germline V gene has CDR1 MGHDK and CDR2 SYGVNS. DNA of the CDR3: TGTGCCAGCAGTACCCAAGATAGGGGGCGCGAGCAGTACTTC. Translation gives CASSTQDRGREQYF.

This clonotype was observed many times. In nucleotides, the CDR3 is TGTGCCAGCAGCTTAGTAGAGGACTATGGCTACACCTTC. Translation gives CASSLVEDYGYTF. The rearrangement links TRBV7-9 to TRBJ1-2, with D unclear. Per the germline V gene, CDR1 is SEHNR and CDR2 is FQNEAQ (reference sequence). The CDR3 consists of 13 residues. Trimming took off 1 base at V and 3 bases at J, with 6 bases between the two ends.

This chain connects TRBV28 to TRBJ2-3, with D tentatively TRBD1 (5 bases). The CDR3 is 15 residues long. The germline CDR1 and CDR2 sequences are MDHEN and SYDVKM. Trimming shortened V by 8 bases and J by 2 bases, and 17 bases separated the two germline ends. The CDR3 bases are TGTGCCAGCGCAGGGTCTTCCTCACTCACAGATACGCAGTATTTT. Translating gives CASAGSSSLTDTQYF.